Given below is one T cell receptor (beta chain) in context. Its target is unknown. One to two pinch biopsies were taken from the rectum during colonoscopy. These data are taken from a study of pediatric ulcerative colitis. Study-wide results and caveats: Blood-derived T cells may be present in rectal pinch biopsies. Compared with controls, ulcerative colitis showed greater blood-rectum clone sharing.

Germline CDR1 is SNHLY and CDR2 is FYNNEI. Trimming stripped 1 base from V and 5 bases from J, with 12 bases between. The CDR3 extends over 14 amino acids. Up to 500,000 reads were sequenced per sample. The repertoire was sequenced with immunoSEQ multiplex PCR; TCRdb's copy has only in-frame clones and lacks some. The sample shows about 36,000 clones, roughly 73% of them seen only once. Sequencing was carried out using gut tissue. The clonotype was recovered from a boy between 10 and 17 years old with moderate ulcerative colitis. The V gene is TRBV2, the J gene TRBJ2-7; the D gene is possibly TRBD1 (5 bases). The CDR3 spells CASSEVGRVHEQYF. In DNA form, the CDR3 reads TGTGCCAGCAGTGAAGTAGGCAGGGTCCACGAGCAGTACTTC.